These T cell receptor beta chains were read from a single sample in a study of T cell changes during pregnancy in multiple sclerosis. Sequenced by immunoSEQ multiplex PCR; TCRdb stores in-frame clones only, minus some. The table records some 44,000 clones, 85% to 95% of them present only once. The sequencing here drew on CD4+ T cells from peripheral blood mononuclear cells, taken in the third trimester of pregnancy. All receptors come from a female donor with multiple sclerosis, enrolled in a pregnancy study. The CDR3 runs from the conserved cysteine through the conserved F or W. The D gene is left open where the match is weak. Clone size is stated in some rows and not others, as once, few, many or a class when expanded.

v_call,j_call,cdr3_length,d_call,clone_size,cdr3_nt,cdr3_aa
TRBV2,TRBJ2-5,14,.,once,TGTGCCAGCAGGGCGAGGGCGGTAGAAGAGACCCAGTACTTC,CASRARAVEETQYF
TRBV10-1,TRBJ2-2,16,.,.,TGCGCCAGCAGTGAGTCGCGGGGGCCGCCCACCGGGGAGCTGTTTTTT,CASSESRGPPTGELFF
TRBV2,TRBJ1-2,13,.,few,TGTGCCATCCCAGACAGGTCCTCCTATGGCTACACCTTC,CAIPDRSSYGYTF
TRBV7-9,TRBJ2-1,12,.,.,TGTGCCAGCAGCTTCAGGGTCAATGAGCAGTTCTTC,CASSFRVNEQFF
TRBV7-2,TRBJ2-7,14,TRBD2,.,TGTGCCAGCAGCTTAGTGTCTAGCGGCTACGAGCAGTACTTC,CASSLVSSGYEQYF
TRBV6-1,TRBJ2-2,16,TRBD2,.,TGTGCCAGCAGTGAGAGATTAGCGGGATACACCGGGGAGCTGTTTTTT,CASSERLAGYTGELFF
TRBV4-2,TRBJ2-5,14,.,.,TGTGCCAGCAGCCAAGGAGGGCCCCAAGAGACCCAGTACTTC,CASSQGGPQETQYF
TRBV5-1,TRBJ2-7,17,TRBD2,.,TGCGCCAGCAGCTTCGATATTCCGGGACTAGTAACCCACGAGCAGTACTTC,CASSFDIPGLVTHEQYF
TRBV6-6,TRBJ2-7,13,.,.,TGTGCCAGCAGTATAGGCAGGGCGCACGAGCAGTACTTC,CASSIGRAHEQYF
TRBV7-6,TRBJ2-3,17,.,once,TGTGCCAGCAGCCGTGGGGGGCTAGCGGTGGCTACAGATACGCAGTATTTT,CASSRGGLAVATDTQYF
TRBV15,TRBJ2-1,17,TRBD2,.,TGTGCCACCAGCTCCAGATCTCTAGGGACTAGTGTCCATGAGCAGTTCTTC,CATSSRSLGTSVHEQFF
TRBV18,TRBJ1-1,14,TRBD1,.,TGTGCCAGCTCCCCAGGACAGGGGAGTACTGAAGCTTTCTTT,CASSPGQGSTEAFF
TRBV18,TRBJ2-1,14,.,.,TGTGCCAGCTCACCCTGGACAGCTAACAATGAGCAGTTCTTC,CASSPWTANNEQFF
TRBV27,TRBJ2-2,16,TRBD2,few,TGTGCCAGCAGGCCGCCGGGACTAGCGGCGGCCGGGGAGCTGTTTTTT,CASRPPGLAAAGELFF
TRBV6-5,TRBJ2-1,15,TRBD1,.,TGTGCCAGCAGTTCCCCGGGACAGGGGGTCTATGAGCAGTTCTTC,CASSSPGQGVYEQFF
TRBV7-9,TRBJ2-2,15,.,once,TGTGCCAGCAGCTTAGGTCTAGCGAACACCGGGGAGCTGTTTTTT,CASSLGLANTGELFF
TRBV30,TRBJ1-1,13,.,.,TGTGCCTGGAGTGGTAGGACTAACACTGAAGCTTTCTTT,CAWSGRTNTEAFF
TRBV10-3,TRBJ2-7,12,TRBD1,.,TGTGCCATCAGCCGGGACAGACACGAGCAGTACTTC,CAISRDRHEQYF
TRBV28,TRBJ2-4,16,TRBD1,.,TGTGCCAGCAGTGGCCAGGGGGCGGCGGCCAAAAACATTCAGTACTTC,CASSGQGAAAKNIQYF
TRBV5-6,TRBJ2-3,16,TRBD1,.,TGTGCCAGCAGCTTAAGGGGACAGGTGACGAAAGATACGCAGTATTTT,CASSLRGQVTKDTQYF
TRBV7-2,TRBJ1-5,15,TRBD1,.,TGTGCCAGCAGCCCTAGGACAGGGGGCAATCAGCCCCAGCATTTT,CASSPRTGGNQPQHF
TRBV20-1,TRBJ2-3,11,.,.,TGCAGTGGCGCCTGGGGGGAGGTGCAGTATTTT,CSGAWGEVQYF
TRBV18,TRBJ2-1,19,TRBD2,.,TGTGCCAGCTCACTAATCTCCGGGACTAGCGGGGCCTCCTACAATGAGCAGTTCTTC,CASSLISGTSGASYNEQFF
TRBV11-1,TRBJ2-1,15,TRBD2,.,TGTGCCAGCAGCCGAGGACTAGCGGGAAACAATGAGCAGTTCTTC,CASSRGLAGNNEQFF
TRBV25-1,TRBJ2-1,11,.,.,TGTGCCAGCAGTGAATTGGGACTTCAGTTCTTC,CASSELGLQFF
TRBV29-1,TRBJ1-1,13,TRBD1,few,TGCAGCGTTGGGGACAGGAGGAACACTGAAGCTTTCTTT,CSVGDRRNTEAFF
TRBV7-2,TRBJ2-1,15,.,.,TGTGCCAGCAGCTTAGGACAGGTCCCATACAATGAGCAGTTCTTC,CASSLGQVPYNEQFF
TRBV9,TRBJ2-3,14,.,.,TGTGCCAGCAGCCTAAGACAGCACGCAGATACGCAGTATTTT,CASSLRQHADTQYF